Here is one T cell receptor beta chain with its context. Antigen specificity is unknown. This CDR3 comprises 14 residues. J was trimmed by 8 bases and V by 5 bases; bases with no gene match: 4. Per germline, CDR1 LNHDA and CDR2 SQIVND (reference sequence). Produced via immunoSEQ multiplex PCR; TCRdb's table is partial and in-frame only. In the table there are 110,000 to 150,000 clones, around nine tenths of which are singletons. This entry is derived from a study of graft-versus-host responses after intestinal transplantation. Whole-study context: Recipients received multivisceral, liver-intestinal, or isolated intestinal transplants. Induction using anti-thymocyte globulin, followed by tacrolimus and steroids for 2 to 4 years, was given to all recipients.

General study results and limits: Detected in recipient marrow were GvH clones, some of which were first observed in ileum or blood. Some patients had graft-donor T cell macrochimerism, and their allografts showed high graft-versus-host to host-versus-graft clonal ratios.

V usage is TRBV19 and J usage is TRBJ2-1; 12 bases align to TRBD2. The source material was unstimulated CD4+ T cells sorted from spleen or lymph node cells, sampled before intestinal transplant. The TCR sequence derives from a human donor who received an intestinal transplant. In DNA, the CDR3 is TGTGCCAGTAGTTTTCGACTAGCGGGAGATGAGCAGTTCTTC. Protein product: CASSFRLAGDEQFF.